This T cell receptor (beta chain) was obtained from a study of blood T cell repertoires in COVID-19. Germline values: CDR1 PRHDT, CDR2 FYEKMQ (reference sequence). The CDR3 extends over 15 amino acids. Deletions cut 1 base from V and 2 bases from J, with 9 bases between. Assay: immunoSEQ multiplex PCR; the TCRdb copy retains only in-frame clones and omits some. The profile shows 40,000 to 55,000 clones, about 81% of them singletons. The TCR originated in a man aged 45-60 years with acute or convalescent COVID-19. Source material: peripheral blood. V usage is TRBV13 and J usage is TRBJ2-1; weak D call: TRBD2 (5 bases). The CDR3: CASSLAGNAYNEQFF. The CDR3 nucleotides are TGTGCCAGCAGCTTAGCGGGGAATGCCTACAATGAGCAGTTCTTC.